The subject of this entry is one T cell receptor (beta chain). This sample is drawn from a study of blood T cell repertoires in COVID-19. The wider study: Sites in the United States, Italy and Spain provided acute and convalescent COVID-19 samples. Sources were T cells, B-cell-depleted T cells, or PBMCs; the material itself was cDNA or gDNA.

Per the study methods: Reference gene primers were amplified, and this amplification served to estimate nucleated cell counts. The method was immunoSEQ multiplex PCR; TCRdb's version includes in-frame clones alone and lacks a portion of them. The DNA gave D and trimming, while V, J and clone size come from that table. The sample has approximately 350,000 clones, roughly 89% seen once. Germline V gene sequence: CDR1 LGHNT, CDR2 FRNRAP. This CDR3 comprises 16 residues. J lost 5 bases, V lost 6 bases, and 11 bases had no gene match. The chain uses TRBV12-5 and TRBJ2-1; the match to TRBD2 covers 9 bases. Sequenced material: peripheral blood. This receptor was obtained from a woman aged 18-29 years who had recovered from COVID-19. DNA of the CDR3: TGTGCTAGTGGCCGCGCAGCTAGCGGGGCGAACAATGAGCAGTTCTTC. This gives the protein CASGRAASGANNEQFF.